Detailed here is one T cell receptor beta chain. Assay: immunoSEQ multiplex PCR; the TCRdb copy retains only in-frame clones and omits some. The table shows more than 90,000 clones, with nearly 97% occurring only once. These data are taken from a study of technical replicates of blood from several donors. The CDR3 covers 20 residues. Germline V gives CDR1 SGHKS, CDR2 YYEKEE (reference sequence). J was trimmed by 0 bases and V by 3 bases; bases with no gene match: 17. The source material was T cells isolated from PBMCs. This receptor was obtained from a human donor in good health. J is TRBJ2-3 and V is TRBV5-5; 9 bases fit TRBD2. This CDR3 reads CASSWPAPLLAGHSTDTQYF. The CDR3 DNA reads TGTGCCAGCAGCTGGCCCGCTCCCCTCCTAGCGGGGCATAGCACAGATACGCAGTATTTT.